This T cell receptor beta chain was captured in a study of Ad26.COV2.S vaccination and SARS-CoV-2 variants. Findings and caveats of the study: Spike-specific TCR breadth in vaccine recipients exceeded that seen in placebo recipients.

The data were produced by immunoSEQ multiplex PCR, yet TCRdb's version contains in-frame clones alone and is incomplete. The sample has about 420,000 clones; around 89% are singletons. CDR1 is SGHDT, CDR2 YYEEEE, per germline. V was cut by 4 bases and J by 8 bases, with 13 bases left in between. This CDR3 is 14 amino acids long. Described treatment: roughly 19 received Ad26.COV2.S at low or high dose, single or two shots; about 5 received placebo; per-sample allocation not given. Specimens were obtained on day 63 following the first vaccine or placebo injection. As to this clone: The antigen is undetermined.

The chain carries TRBV5-6 and TRBJ1-6, with D possibly being TRBD1 (6 bases). Sequences were derived from peripheral blood, sampled in a trial of Ad26.COV2.S vaccine versus placebo. The receptor's source is a person aged 18-60 years who received the Ad26.COV2.S COVID-19 vaccine or a placebo. The CDR3 loop reads CASSPGTRYSPLHF. The CDR3 coding sequence is TGTGCCAGCAGCCCCGGGACAAGATATTCACCCCTCCACTTT. Supplemented by reference TRBV5-6 and TRBJ1-6, the full variable domain reads DAGVTQSPTHLIKTRGQQVTLRCSPKSGHDTVSWYQQALGQGPQFIFQYYEEEERQRGNFPDRFSGHQFPNYSSELNVNALLLGDSALYLCASSPGTRYSPLHFGNGTRLTVT.